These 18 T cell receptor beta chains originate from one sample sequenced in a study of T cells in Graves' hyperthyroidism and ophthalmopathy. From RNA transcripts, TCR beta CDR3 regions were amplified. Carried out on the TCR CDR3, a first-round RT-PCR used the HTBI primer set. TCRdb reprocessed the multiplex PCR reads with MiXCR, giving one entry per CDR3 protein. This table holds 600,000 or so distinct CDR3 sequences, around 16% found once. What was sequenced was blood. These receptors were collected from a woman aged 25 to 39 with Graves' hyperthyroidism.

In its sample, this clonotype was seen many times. CDR3 coding DNA: TGTGCCAGCAGCTTAGGGCTCAAGGTTTACAATGAGCAGTTCTTC. Protein product: CASSLGLKVYNEQFF. The chain has TRBV11-3 and TRBJ2-1; D is unclear. Trimming shortened V by 1 base and J by 4 bases, and 11 bases separated the two germline ends. CDR3 size: 15 residues. The germline CDR1 and CDR2 sequences are SGHNT and YENEEA.

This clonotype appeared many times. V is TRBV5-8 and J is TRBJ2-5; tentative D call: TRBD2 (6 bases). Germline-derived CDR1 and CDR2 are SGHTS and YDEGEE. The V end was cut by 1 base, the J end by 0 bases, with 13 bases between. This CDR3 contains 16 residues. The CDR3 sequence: CASSLWSREDQETQYF. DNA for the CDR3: TGTGCCAGCAGCTTGTGGAGTAGGGAGGACCAAGAGACCCAGTACTTC.

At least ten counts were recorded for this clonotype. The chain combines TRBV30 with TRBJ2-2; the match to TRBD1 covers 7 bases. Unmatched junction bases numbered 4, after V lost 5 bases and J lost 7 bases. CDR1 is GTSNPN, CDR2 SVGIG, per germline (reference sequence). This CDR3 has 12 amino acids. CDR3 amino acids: CAWDRDGGELFF. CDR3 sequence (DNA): TGTGCCTGGGACAGGGATGGCGGGGAGCTGTTTTTT.

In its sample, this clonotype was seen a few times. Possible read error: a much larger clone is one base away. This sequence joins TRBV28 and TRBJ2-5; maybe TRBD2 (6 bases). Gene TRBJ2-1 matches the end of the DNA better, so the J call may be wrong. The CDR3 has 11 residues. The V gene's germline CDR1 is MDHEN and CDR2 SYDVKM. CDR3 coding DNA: TGTGCCAGCGCACTTCGGGAGACCCAGTTCTTC. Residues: CASALRETQFF.

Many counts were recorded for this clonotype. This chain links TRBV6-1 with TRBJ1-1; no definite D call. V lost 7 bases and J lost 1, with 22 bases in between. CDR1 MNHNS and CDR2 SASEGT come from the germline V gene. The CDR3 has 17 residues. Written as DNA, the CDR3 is TGTGCCAGCATTCTGAGGGCCGCCGAGTACGAGAACACTGAAGCTTTCTTT. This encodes CASILRAAEYENTEAFF.

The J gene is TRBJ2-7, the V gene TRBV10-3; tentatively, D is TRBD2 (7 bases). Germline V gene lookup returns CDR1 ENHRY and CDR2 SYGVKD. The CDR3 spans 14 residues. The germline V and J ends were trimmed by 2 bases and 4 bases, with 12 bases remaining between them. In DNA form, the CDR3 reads TGTGCCATCAGTGAGGCGGGGGCAAGGTACGAGCAGTACTTC. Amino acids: CAISEAGARYEQYF.

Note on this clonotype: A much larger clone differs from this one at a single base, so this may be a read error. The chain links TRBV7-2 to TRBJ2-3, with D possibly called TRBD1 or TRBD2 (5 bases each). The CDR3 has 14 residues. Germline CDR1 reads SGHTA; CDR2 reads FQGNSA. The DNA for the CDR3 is TGTGCCTGCAGTGAGGGGCCCTCCACAGATACGCAGTATTTT. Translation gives CACSEGPSTDTQYF. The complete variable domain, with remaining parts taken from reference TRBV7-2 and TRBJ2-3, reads GAGVSQSPSNKVTEKGKDVELRCDPISGHTALYWYRQSLGQGLEFLIYFQGNSAPDKSGLPSDRFSAERTGGSVSTLTIQRTQQEDSAVYLCACSEGPSTDTQYFGPGTRLTVL.

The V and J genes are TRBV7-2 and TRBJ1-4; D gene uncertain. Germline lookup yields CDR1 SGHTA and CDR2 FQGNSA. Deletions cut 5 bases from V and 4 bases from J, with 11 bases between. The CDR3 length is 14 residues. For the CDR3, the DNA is TGTGCCAGCAGCCCCCGACACGGTAATGAAAAACTGTTTTTT. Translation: CASSPRHGNEKLFF.

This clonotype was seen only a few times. CDR3 nucleotides: TGCAGTGCTAGCCGGGGGTTCACAGATACGCAGTATTTT. This gives the protein CSASRGFTDTQYF. The chain carries TRBV20-1 and TRBJ2-3; tentatively, D is TRBD2 (6 bases). The germline gives CDR1 DFQATT, CDR2 SNEGSKA (reference sequence). The CDR3 is 13 residues long. V was trimmed by 3 bases and J by 2 bases, leaving 9 bases between them.

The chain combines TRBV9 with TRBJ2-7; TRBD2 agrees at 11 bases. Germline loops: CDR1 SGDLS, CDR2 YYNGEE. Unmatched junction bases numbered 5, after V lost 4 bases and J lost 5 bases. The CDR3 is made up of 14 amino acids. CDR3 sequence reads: CASSPRGLADEQYF. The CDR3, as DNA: TGTGCCAGCAGCCCCCGGGGACTAGCGGACGAGCAGTACTTC.

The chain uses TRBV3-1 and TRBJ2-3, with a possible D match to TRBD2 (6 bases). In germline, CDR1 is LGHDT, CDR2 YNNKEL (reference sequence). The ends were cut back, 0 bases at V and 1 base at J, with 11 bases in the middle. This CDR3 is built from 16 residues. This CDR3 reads CASSQDFASGTDTQYF. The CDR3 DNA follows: TGTGCCAGCAGCCAAGATTTCGCTAGCGGCACAGATACGCAGTATTTT.

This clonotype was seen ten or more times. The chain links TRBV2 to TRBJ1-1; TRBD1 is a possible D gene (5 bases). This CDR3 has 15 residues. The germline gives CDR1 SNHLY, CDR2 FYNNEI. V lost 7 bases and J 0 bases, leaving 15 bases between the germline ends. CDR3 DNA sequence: TGTGCCAGCAAGGGCAGGGTCTTCATGAACACTGAAGCTTTCTTT. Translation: CASKGRVFMNTEAFF.

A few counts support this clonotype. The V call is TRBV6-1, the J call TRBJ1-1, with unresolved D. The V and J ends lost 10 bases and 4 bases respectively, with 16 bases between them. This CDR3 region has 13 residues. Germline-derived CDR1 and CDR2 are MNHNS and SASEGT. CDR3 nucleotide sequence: TGTGCCATCGGGCCTCCTGCGACCACTGAAGCTTTCTTT. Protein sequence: CAIGPPATTEAFF.

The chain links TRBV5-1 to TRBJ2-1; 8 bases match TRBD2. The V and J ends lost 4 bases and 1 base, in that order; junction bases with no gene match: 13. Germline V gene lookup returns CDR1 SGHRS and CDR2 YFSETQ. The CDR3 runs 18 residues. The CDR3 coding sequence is TGCGCCAGCAGCATCGGGCTAGCGGGCGGCAGGTCCTACAATGAGCAGTTCTTC. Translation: CASSIGLAGGRSYNEQFF.

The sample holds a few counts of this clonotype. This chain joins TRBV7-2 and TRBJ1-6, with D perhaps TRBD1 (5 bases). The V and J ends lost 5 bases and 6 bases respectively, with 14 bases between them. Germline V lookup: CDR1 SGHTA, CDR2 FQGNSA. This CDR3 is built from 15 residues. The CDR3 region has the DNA TGTGCCAGCAGCGCAACCGGGACTCCTAATTCACCCCTCCACTTT. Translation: CASSATGTPNSPLHF.

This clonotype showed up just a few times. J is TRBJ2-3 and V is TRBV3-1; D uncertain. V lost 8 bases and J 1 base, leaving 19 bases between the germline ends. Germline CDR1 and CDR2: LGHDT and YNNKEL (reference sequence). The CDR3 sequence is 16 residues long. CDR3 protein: CASSERSPGGTDTQYF. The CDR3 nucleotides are TGTGCCAGCTCAGAGAGGTCCCCGGGTGGCACAGATACGCAGTATTTT.

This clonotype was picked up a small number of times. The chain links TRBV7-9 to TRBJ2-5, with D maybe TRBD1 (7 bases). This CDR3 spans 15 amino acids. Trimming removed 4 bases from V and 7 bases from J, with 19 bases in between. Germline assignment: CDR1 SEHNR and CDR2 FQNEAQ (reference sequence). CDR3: CASSSATGVRGTQYF. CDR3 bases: TGTGCCAGCAGCTCTGCCACAGGGGTGCGGGGGACCCAGTACTTC. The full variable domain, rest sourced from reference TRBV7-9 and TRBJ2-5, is DTGVSQNPRHKITKRGQNVTFRCDPISEHNRLYWYRQTLGQGPEFLTYFQNEAQLEKSRLLSDRFSAERPKGSFSTLEIQRTEQGDSAMYLCASSSATGVRGTQYFGPGTRLLVL.

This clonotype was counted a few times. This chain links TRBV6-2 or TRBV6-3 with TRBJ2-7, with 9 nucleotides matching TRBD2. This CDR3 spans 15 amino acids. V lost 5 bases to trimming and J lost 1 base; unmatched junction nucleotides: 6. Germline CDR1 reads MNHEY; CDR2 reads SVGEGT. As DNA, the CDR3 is TGTGCCAGCAGTCCTAGGACTAGCGCTTCCTACGAGCAGTACTTC. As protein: CASSPRTSASYEQYF.